The TCR beta chain under discussion was sequenced for a study of blood T cell repertoires in COVID-19. Study-level information: Material from acute and convalescent COVID-19 was sourced from the United States, Italy and Spain.

Here immunoSEQ multiplex PCR was the method, and the copy in TCRdb shows in-frame clones only, minus some. The sample holds about 47,000 clones; 84% are singletons and the top ten take approximately 2.5%. The CDR3 is made up of 13 amino acids. CDR1 and CDR2 (germline): MNHEY, SMNVEV (reference sequence). V dropped 2 bases and J dropped 2; count of bases not matched to a gene: 0. The rearrangement uses TRBV27 and TRBJ2-7; 7 nucleotides align to TRBD1. The TCR comes from a man aged 50 to 60 with acute or convalescent COVID-19. Specimen: peripheral blood. CDR3 region: CASSLQGAYEQYF. The DNA for the CDR3 is TGTGCCAGCAGTTTACAGGGGGCCTACGAGCAGTACTTC.